This is a list of T cell receptor beta chains from one sample in a study of blood T cell repertoires in COVID-19. Libraries were prepared by immunoSEQ multiplex PCR; TCRdb keeps only in-frame clonotypes and omits some of them. This table has approximately 280,000 clones, around 85% appearing once. Sequencing was done on a sample of peripheral blood. The receptors originated from a man over 45 with active or convalescent COVID-19. Both conserved end residues are part of each CDR3. The D gene is left open where the match is weak. A row's size may be missing; if present it is once, few, many or a size class.

cdr3_nt	cdr3_aa	clone_size	d_call	v_call	j_call	cdr3_length
TGTGCCAGCAGCTTACGCGCTACTAATGAAAAACTGTTTTTT	CASSLRATNEKLFF	few	NA	TRBV7-9	TRBJ1-4	14
TGCGCCAGCAGCCGACTAGCGGAGAGCTCCTACAATGAGCAGTTCTTC	CASSRLAESSYNEQFF	NA	TRBD2	TRBV5-1	TRBJ2-1	16
TGTGCCAGTAGATACAGGGAAATGAACACTGAAGCTTTCTTT	CASRYREMNTEAFF	NA	NA	TRBV19	TRBJ1-1	14
TGTGCCAGCAGGGTTAGACAGGTAGACACCGGGGAGCTGTTTTTT	CASRVRQVDTGELFF	NA	NA	TRBV6-5	TRBJ2-2	15
TGTGCCAGCACCCCAATTCCGACTAGCGGGAGGTTGAATGAGCAGTTCTTC	CASTPIPTSGRLNEQFF	NA	TRBD2	TRBV6-2/TRBV6-3	TRBJ2-1	17
TGCGCCAGCAGCTTGGGGGGACAGGTAAATGAGCAGTTCTTC	CASSLGGQVNEQFF	NA	TRBD1	TRBV5-1	TRBJ2-1	14
TGTGCCAGCAGCTACACTAGCGCGGGGGGCACCGGGGAGCTGTTTTTT	CASSYTSAGGTGELFF	NA	NA	TRBV21-1	TRBJ2-2	16
TGTGCCAGCTCAAGAGGAGGGGACACTGAAGCTTTCTTT	CASSRGGDTEAFF	NA	NA	TRBV18	TRBJ1-1	13
TGTGCCAGCAGCTCGACAGGGGTGAACACCGGGGAGCTGTTTTTT	CASSSTGVNTGELFF	NA	TRBD1	TRBV7-3	TRBJ2-2	15
TGTGCCAGCAGTGCCGCCTATGAGACCCAGTACTTC	CASSAAYETQYF	NA	NA	TRBV6-2/TRBV6-3	TRBJ2-5	12
TGTGCCAGCAGTGAACGGACTAGCGGCTACAATGAGCAGTTCTTC	CASSERTSGYNEQFF	NA	TRBD2	TRBV2	TRBJ2-1	15
TGTGCCAGCAGCAAAGATCAGCGTTCTAACTATGGCTACACCTTC	CASSKDQRSNYGYTF	NA	NA	TRBV21-1	TRBJ1-2	15
TGTGCCAGCAGCTTCGTCCATACGCAGTATTTT	CASSFVHTQYF	NA	NA	TRBV5-6	TRBJ2-3	11
TGCGCCAGCAGCCACCCGTCGGAGTCATGGGACTATGGCTACACCTTC	CASSHPSESWDYGYTF	few	NA	TRBV4-1	TRBJ1-2	16
TGTGCCAGTACCCCCCAGGGAAGCCAGCCCCAGCATTTT	CASTPQGSQPQHF	NA	NA	TRBV19	TRBJ1-5	13
TGTGCCCGATCGTGGGAAACTAGCAATGAGCAGTTCTTC	CARSWETSNEQFF	once	NA	TRBV19	TRBJ2-1	13
TGTGCCAGCAGTCGCAGCGGGAAGGGCGATGAGCAGTTCTTC	CASSRSGKGDEQFF	NA	TRBD2	TRBV6-5	TRBJ2-1	14
TGTGCCAGCAGCTTTATCACAGACCCGAACACCGGGGAGCTGTTTTTT	CASSFITDPNTGELFF	NA	NA	TRBV11-2	TRBJ2-2	16
TGTGCCAGCAGTACCCAGACAGGGGGCGAAAACATTCAGTACTTC	CASSTQTGGENIQYF	once	TRBD1	TRBV27	TRBJ2-4	15
TGCGCCAGCAGCTCCCAGGGGAGATCCTACAATGAGCAGTTCTTC	CASSSQGRSYNEQFF	NA	NA	TRBV5-1	TRBJ2-1	15
TGCGCCAGCAGCCTCGAATGGTACAGGGGGAAGGGCTACACCTTC	CASSLEWYRGKGYTF	NA	TRBD1	TRBV23-1	TRBJ1-2	15
TGTGCCAGCTCACAGGGACTCTCCGGGGAGCAGTACTTC	CASSQGLSGEQYF	NA	NA	TRBV18	TRBJ2-7	13
TGTGCCAGCAGCCAAGTAACTAGTTCCGGGGAGCTGTTTTTT	CASSQVTSSGELFF	NA	NA	TRBV3-1/TRBV3-2	TRBJ2-2	14
TGTGCCAGCAGTTTGACTAGCGGGAGCACAGATACGCAGTATTTT	CASSLTSGSTDTQYF	NA	TRBD2	TRBV11-2	TRBJ2-3	15
TGCGCCAGCAGCTTGGGCGGAGACTATGGCTACACCTTC	CASSLGGDYGYTF	once	NA	TRBV5-1	TRBJ1-2	13
TGCGCCAGCAGCTTGGCCGGGGGATATGGCTACACCTTC	CASSLAGGYGYTF	NA	NA	TRBV5-1	TRBJ1-2	13
TGTGCCAGTAGTAAGAACAGGGTTACAGATACGCAGTATTTT	CASSKNRVTDTQYF	NA	NA	TRBV19	TRBJ2-3	14
TGTGCCAGCAGCTTAACTTTGGCGGATCAGCAGTTCTTC	CASSLTLADQQFF	NA	NA	TRBV7-3	TRBJ2-1	13
TGTGCCAGCAGCAATCGACCAAGGCTAGCGGGAGCCCCTAGCACAGATACGCAGTATTTT	CASSNRPRLAGAPSTDTQYF	NA	TRBD2	TRBV5-4	TRBJ2-3	20
TGTGCCAGCAGCCTGGACTCTATCAACTACGAGCAGTACTTC	CASSLDSINYEQYF	NA	NA	TRBV5-4	TRBJ2-7	14
TGTGCCAGCAGCGCGGCCGGGACAGGCCACCTACTTTATGGCTACACCTTC	CASSAAGTGHLLYGYTF	few	TRBD1	TRBV9	TRBJ1-2	17
TGTGCCAGTGGACAGGGATTAGCCAAAAACATTCAGTACTTC	CASGQGLAKNIQYF	NA	TRBD1	TRBV3-1/TRBV3-2	TRBJ2-4	14
TGTGCCTGGAGTGGCCCTACCTATCAGGGCTATGGCTACACCTTC	CAWSGPTYQGYGYTF	NA	NA	TRBV30	TRBJ1-2	15
TGTGCCATCAGTGTAGCGGGCGAGCGCCGCACAGATACGCAGTATTTT	CAISVAGERRTDTQYF	NA	TRBD2	TRBV10-3	TRBJ2-3	16
TGTGCTAGTGGTCGTGGACTAGATCTCGGCGAGCAGTACTTC	CASGRGLDLGEQYF	NA	TRBD2	TRBV12-5	TRBJ2-7	14
TGTGCCAGCAGCTTAGCGCGACTTCGTGAGCAGTTCTTC	CASSLARLREQFF	NA	NA	TRBV7-2	TRBJ2-1	13
TGTGCCAGCTCACCAACGGTATTGTCTGCGACTAGCACAGATACGCAGTATTTT	CASSPTVLSATSTDTQYF	NA	NA	TRBV18	TRBJ2-3	18
TGTGCCAGCAGCGCCCGAGGAGGGGCTGCTCCTCTTTTCTTC	CASSARGGAAPLFF	NA	NA	TRBV7-9	TRBJ2-1	14
TGTGCCAGCAGCTTCAGGACTAGCGGGATACCCGGGGAGCTGTTTTTT	CASSFRTSGIPGELFF	NA	TRBD2	TRBV7-2	TRBJ2-2	16
TGTGCCTCCGCCCTCTACAGGGGCCACCACACTGAAGCTTTCTTT	CASALYRGHHTEAFF	NA	TRBD1	TRBV30	TRBJ1-1	15
TGCATTCCTTCCGACAGTGAAGCTTTCTTT	CIPSDSEAFF	NA	NA	TRBV20-1	TRBJ1-1	10
TGTGCCAGCGGCGGACAAATTTATAATTCACCCCTCCACTTT	CASGGQIYNSPLHF	NA	NA	TRBV7-2	TRBJ1-6	14
TGTGCCAGCAGCCAAGGCGGTGATAGCAATCAGCCCCAGCATTTT	CASSQGGDSNQPQHF	NA	NA	TRBV3-1/TRBV3-2	TRBJ1-5	15
TGTGCCAGCAGCTCTAGCGGGAGGGCCTACGAGCAGTACTTC	CASSSSGRAYEQYF	NA	TRBD2	TRBV5-5	TRBJ2-7	14
TGCAGTGCTAGTCTCAGGTCCAAAATTAGCAATCAGCCCCAGCATTTT	CSASLRSKISNQPQHF	NA	NA	TRBV20-1	TRBJ1-5	16